These 24 T cell receptor beta chains were sequenced from one sample in a study of shared clonotypes between healthy human individuals. Method: immunoSEQ multiplex PCR; TCRdb's copy keeps in-frame clones and lacks some. This table holds approximately 2.3 million clones, just over 90% found once. Source material: naive CD4+ T cells from PBMCs. Subset defined: CD45RA+ positively selected. The origin of the receptors is a man aged 18-30 years in good health. Some clones in this sample may be carry-over from other donors' samples.

CDR3 in DNA: TGCGCCAGCAGCTTGGAAGTGGGGGTCACAGATACGCAGTATTTT. Its translation: CASSLEVGVTDTQYF. V usage is TRBV5-1 and J usage is TRBJ2-3; D may match TRBD1 or TRBD2 (5 bases each). The CDR3 runs 15 residues. V shed 0 bases and J shed 2 bases, with 10 bases lying between them. CDR1 and CDR2 from the germline V gene are SGHRS and YFSETQ.

This clone occurred once. The rearrangement uses TRBV18 and TRBJ1-1; possible D gene TRBD1, 5 bases. Germline V gene data show CDR1 as KGHSH and CDR2 as LQKENI. The CDR3 spans 13 residues. V was trimmed by 4 bases and J by 6 bases, leaving 12 bases between them. The DNA of the CDR3 is TGTGCCAGCTCACAGGACACGGTCTCTGAAGCTTTCTTT. This gives the protein CASSQDTVSEAFF.

This clone was seen a single time. The CDR3 coding sequence is TGTGCCATCAGTACAGGGGTGAACACTGAAGCTTTCTTT. Residues: CAISTGVNTEAFF. This sequence joins TRBV10-3 and TRBJ1-1; 7 positions agree with TRBD1. Germline CDR1 is ENHRY and CDR2 is SYGVKD. The CDR3 is 13 residues long. The V and J ends lost 5 bases and 0 bases, in that order; junction bases with no gene match: 0.

This rearrangement joins TRBV5-4 to TRBJ2-7, with a weak D call TRBD1 (6 bases). V lost 0 bases to trimming and J lost 5 bases, with 12 bases between them. The CDR3 runs 14 residues. Germline V gives CDR1 SGHNT, CDR2 YYREEE (reference sequence). The CDR3 DNA reads as TGTGCCAGCAGCTTGGGGGGGCAGGGCGACGAGCAGTACTTC. Protein product: CASSLGGQGDEQYF.

This sequence joins TRBV7-2 and TRBJ2-1; TRBD2 is a possible D gene (5 bases). The CDR3 has 14 residues. The V gene lost 1 base and the J gene lost 8 bases, with 12 bases spanning the gap. Germline V gene lookup returns CDR1 SGHTA and CDR2 FQGNSA. CDR3 sequence reads: CASSLVDGGYEQFF. The CDR3 bases are TGTGCCAGCAGCTTAGTGGATGGCGGGTATGAGCAGTTCTTC. The whole variable domain, filled in from reference TRBV7-2 and TRBJ2-1, reads GAGVSQSPSNKVTEKGKDVELRCDPISGHTALYWYRQSLGQGLEFLIYFQGNSAPDKSGLPSDRFSAERTGGSVSTLTIQRTQQEDSAVYLCASSLVDGGYEQFFGPGTRLTVL.

J is TRBJ2-7 and V is TRBV4-2; TRBD2 aligns across 13 bases. CDR1 LGHNA and CDR2 YNFKEQ come from the germline V gene. This CDR3 is 15 amino acids long. Unmatched junction bases numbered 4, after V lost 2 bases and J lost 6 bases. CDR3 DNA: TGTGCCAGCAGCCAAAGCGGACTAGCGGGAGTCGAGCAGTACTTC. Translating gives CASSQSGLAGVEQYF.

This sequence joins TRBV12-5 and TRBJ2-1, with 11 bases aligning to TRBD1. CDR3 length equals 14 residues. Germline assignment: CDR1 LGHNT and CDR2 FRNRAP. The junction had 7 bases not matched to a gene; V was cut back by 9 bases and J by 6 bases. CDR3 sequence reads: CASSLGTGGNEQFF. The CDR3 DNA reads TGTGCTAGCAGCCTCGGGACAGGGGGCAATGAGCAGTTCTTC. Using reference TRBV12-5 and TRBJ2-1 for the parts outside the CDR3, the full variable domain is DARVTQTPRHKVTEMGQEVTMRCQPILGHNTVFWYRQTMMQGLELLAYFRNRAPLDDSGMPKDRFSAEMPDATLATLKIQPSEPRDSAVYFCASSLGTGGNEQFFGPGTRLTVL.

This clone was seen only once. The CDR3 sequence: CASSHAANLLRVNTGELFF. CDR3 coding DNA: TGCGCCAGCAGCCACGCCGCCAATTTACTTAGGGTTAACACCGGGGAGCTGTTTTTT. The rearrangement uses TRBV4-3 and TRBJ2-2; D gene unclear. Trimming shortened V by 3 bases and J by 2 bases, and 22 bases separated the two germline ends. CDR3 length equals 19 residues. Germline V gene data show CDR1 as LGHNA and CDR2 as YSLEER.

The V gene is TRBV28, the J gene TRBJ1-5; 7 nucleotides align to TRBD1. V lost 5 bases to trimming and J lost 4 bases; unmatched junction nucleotides: 5. The V gene's germline CDR1 is MDHEN and CDR2 SYDVKM. The CDR3 has 14 amino acids. The CDR3 region is CASSPGQMNQPQHF. The CDR3 nucleotides read TGTGCCAGCAGTCCGGGACAGATGAATCAGCCCCAGCATTTT.

The chain employs TRBV18 and TRBJ2-2; the D gene is possibly TRBD1 (6 bases). Germline values: CDR1 KGHSH, CDR2 LQKENI. The CDR3 extends over 14 amino acids. V lost 8 bases, J lost 4 bases, and 14 bases lay in between. The CDR3 here is CASHGQLSTGELFF. The DNA of the CDR3 is TGTGCCAGCCATGGACAGCTGAGCACCGGGGAGCTGTTTTTT. The full variable domain, rest sourced from reference TRBV18 and TRBJ2-2, is NAGVMQNPRHLVRRRGQEARLRCSPMKGHSHVYWYRQLPEEGLKFMVYLQKENIIDESGMPKERFSAEFPKEGPSILRIQQVVRGDSAAYFCASHGQLSTGELFFGEGSRLTVL.

This chain connects TRBV5-5 to TRBJ1-1; D not resolved. Trimming pared 2 bases from V and 1 base from J, leaving 12 bases between. The CDR3 is 15 amino acids. CDR1 and CDR2 (germline): SGHKS, YYEKEE (reference sequence). CDR3 loop: CASSLTPGRNTEAFF. In nucleotides, the CDR3 is TGTGCCAGCAGCTTAACACCTGGAAGGAACACTGAAGCTTTCTTT.

This chain joins TRBV27 and TRBJ2-1, with TRBD1 identical over 9 bases. Germline V lookup: CDR1 MNHEY, CDR2 SMNVEV (reference sequence). J lost 8 bases, V lost 6 bases, and 5 bases had no gene match. This CDR3 has 13 residues. CDR3 amino acids: CASRGQGIHEQFF. CDR3 in DNA: TGTGCCAGCAGAGGACAGGGGATTCATGAGCAGTTCTTC.

In DNA, the CDR3 is TGTGCCAGCAGCTTAGTAGTCAGCGTAGATGAAAAACTGTTTTTT. It specifies CASSLVVSVDEKLFF. The V call is TRBV7-9, the J call TRBJ1-4; D is ambiguous. Germline-derived CDR1 and CDR2 are SEHNR and FQNEAQ (reference sequence). The CDR3 contains 15 residues. The V and J ends lost 1 base and 6 bases respectively, with 12 bases between them.

The J gene is TRBJ1-1, the V gene TRBV7-2, with D possibly being TRBD1 (5 bases). Trimming pared 2 bases from V and 1 base from J, leaving 8 bases between. This CDR3 comprises 14 residues. The germline CDR1 and CDR2 sequences are SGHTA and FQGNSA. This chain's CDR3 is CASSLFTGNTEAFF. The CDR3 bases are TGTGCCAGCAGCTTATTTACAGGGAACACTGAAGCTTTCTTT.

The chain couples TRBV7-2 to TRBJ2-2, with D hard to call. Germline V gene lookup returns CDR1 SGHTA and CDR2 FQGNSA. CDR3 size: 15 residues. Trimming took off 5 bases at V and 4 bases at J, with 14 bases between the two ends. The CDR3: CASSQRTVGTGELFF. The DNA for the CDR3 is TGTGCCAGCAGCCAAAGGACCGTGGGCACCGGGGAGCTGTTTTTT.

The V gene is TRBV5-4, the J gene TRBJ1-4; D is undetermined. The CDR3 has 13 residues. Looked up from germline, CDR1 is SGHNT and CDR2 is YYREEE (reference sequence). Trimming shortened V by 2 bases and J by 8 bases, and 10 bases separated the two germline ends. Here the CDR3 DNA reads TGTGCCAGCAGCTTTGGTGAAAAGGAAAAACTGTTTTTT. It translates to CASSFGEKEKLFF.

The gene calls are TRBV21-1 and TRBJ2-3; the D call in the table, TRBD1, was not verified against the DNA. TRBV21-1 is tagged as a pseudogene. The CDR3 length is 19 residues. The CDR3 sequence: CASSKGGPRGVSATDTQYF. The CDR3 DNA is TGTGCCAGCAGCAAAGGTGGGCCCAGGGGGGTCTCCGCCACGGATACGCAGTATTTT.

The chain links TRBV6-1 to TRBJ1-5; a weak D match, TRBD1 (5 bases). CDR1 MNHNS and CDR2 SASEGT come from the germline V gene. The CDR3 has 13 amino acids. The ends were cut back, 7 bases at V and 5 bases at J, with 12 bases in the middle. The CDR3 region is CASNRQSDQPQHF. The CDR3 DNA sequence: TGTGCCAGCAACCGACAGTCGGATCAGCCCCAGCATTTT.

This clone was seen a single time. The rearrangement links TRBV10-3 to TRBJ2-1, with TRBD1 matching over 7 bases. There are 14 residues in the CDR3. V trimming: 6 bases; J trimming: 4 bases; junction bases outside the gene matches: 6. CDR1 ENHRY and CDR2 SYGVKD come from the germline V gene. The CDR3 nucleotides are TGTGCCATCAGCCCGGGACAGCAGTACAATGAGCAGTTCTTC. Amino acid sequence: CAISPGQQYNEQFF.

The chain joins TRBV5-1 to TRBJ2-5, with D possibly matching TRBD1 (6 bases). The CDR3 loop spans 13 amino acids. CDR1 and CDR2 from the germline V gene are SGHRS and YFSETQ. V was cut by 3 bases and J by 5 bases, with 11 bases left in between. CDR3 in amino acids: CASSSNRVETQYF. In DNA form, the CDR3 reads TGCGCCAGCAGCTCCAACAGGGTGGAGACCCAGTACTTC.

The chain links TRBV29-1 to TRBJ2-3; 9 nucleotides match TRBD2. Germline lookup yields CDR1 SQVTM and CDR2 ANQGSEA. With V trimmed by 5 bases and J by 5 bases, 14 bases remained unmatched. The CDR3 extends over 16 amino acids. The CDR3 bases are TGCAGCGTTTCGAACCCCTGGCGGGAGGGCCGAGATACGCAGTATTTT. As protein: CSVSNPWREGRDTQYF.

This clone was detected once. The V and J genes are TRBV6-4 and TRBJ2-5; D gene ambiguous. CDR1 and CDR2 (germline): MRHNA, SNTAGT. V was shortened by 6 bases and J by 1 base, with 18 bases between the two germline ends. The CDR3 totals 16 residues. CDR3 sequence (DNA): TGTGCCAGCAGGTCTCTGCTGCCGGAGACCCAAGAGACCCAGTACTTC. Translating gives CASRSLLPETQETQYF.

Points on this clone: Additional DNA sequences in this sample encode the identical CDR3. The rearrangement joins TRBV7-2 to TRBJ1-4; 8 bases fit TRBD1. Germline CDR1 and CDR2: SGHTA and FQGNSA. This CDR3 contains 14 residues. The V segment lost 4 bases and the J segment 5 bases; nucleotides outside the gene matches: 3. This CDR3 is CASSSGQGNEKLFF. The CDR3 DNA is TGTGCCAGCAGCTCCGGACAGGGCAATGAAAAACTGTTTTTT.

The chain is built from TRBV5-1 and TRBJ2-1; 13 bases match TRBD2. There are 18 residues in the CDR3. V dropped 1 base and J dropped 3; count of bases not matched to a gene: 7. Germline loops: CDR1 SGHRS, CDR2 YFSETQ. CDR3 in DNA: TGCGCCAGCAGCTTGCGCACCCGGACTAGCGGGAGCTACAATGAGCAGTTCTTC. It encodes CASSLRTRTSGSYNEQFF.